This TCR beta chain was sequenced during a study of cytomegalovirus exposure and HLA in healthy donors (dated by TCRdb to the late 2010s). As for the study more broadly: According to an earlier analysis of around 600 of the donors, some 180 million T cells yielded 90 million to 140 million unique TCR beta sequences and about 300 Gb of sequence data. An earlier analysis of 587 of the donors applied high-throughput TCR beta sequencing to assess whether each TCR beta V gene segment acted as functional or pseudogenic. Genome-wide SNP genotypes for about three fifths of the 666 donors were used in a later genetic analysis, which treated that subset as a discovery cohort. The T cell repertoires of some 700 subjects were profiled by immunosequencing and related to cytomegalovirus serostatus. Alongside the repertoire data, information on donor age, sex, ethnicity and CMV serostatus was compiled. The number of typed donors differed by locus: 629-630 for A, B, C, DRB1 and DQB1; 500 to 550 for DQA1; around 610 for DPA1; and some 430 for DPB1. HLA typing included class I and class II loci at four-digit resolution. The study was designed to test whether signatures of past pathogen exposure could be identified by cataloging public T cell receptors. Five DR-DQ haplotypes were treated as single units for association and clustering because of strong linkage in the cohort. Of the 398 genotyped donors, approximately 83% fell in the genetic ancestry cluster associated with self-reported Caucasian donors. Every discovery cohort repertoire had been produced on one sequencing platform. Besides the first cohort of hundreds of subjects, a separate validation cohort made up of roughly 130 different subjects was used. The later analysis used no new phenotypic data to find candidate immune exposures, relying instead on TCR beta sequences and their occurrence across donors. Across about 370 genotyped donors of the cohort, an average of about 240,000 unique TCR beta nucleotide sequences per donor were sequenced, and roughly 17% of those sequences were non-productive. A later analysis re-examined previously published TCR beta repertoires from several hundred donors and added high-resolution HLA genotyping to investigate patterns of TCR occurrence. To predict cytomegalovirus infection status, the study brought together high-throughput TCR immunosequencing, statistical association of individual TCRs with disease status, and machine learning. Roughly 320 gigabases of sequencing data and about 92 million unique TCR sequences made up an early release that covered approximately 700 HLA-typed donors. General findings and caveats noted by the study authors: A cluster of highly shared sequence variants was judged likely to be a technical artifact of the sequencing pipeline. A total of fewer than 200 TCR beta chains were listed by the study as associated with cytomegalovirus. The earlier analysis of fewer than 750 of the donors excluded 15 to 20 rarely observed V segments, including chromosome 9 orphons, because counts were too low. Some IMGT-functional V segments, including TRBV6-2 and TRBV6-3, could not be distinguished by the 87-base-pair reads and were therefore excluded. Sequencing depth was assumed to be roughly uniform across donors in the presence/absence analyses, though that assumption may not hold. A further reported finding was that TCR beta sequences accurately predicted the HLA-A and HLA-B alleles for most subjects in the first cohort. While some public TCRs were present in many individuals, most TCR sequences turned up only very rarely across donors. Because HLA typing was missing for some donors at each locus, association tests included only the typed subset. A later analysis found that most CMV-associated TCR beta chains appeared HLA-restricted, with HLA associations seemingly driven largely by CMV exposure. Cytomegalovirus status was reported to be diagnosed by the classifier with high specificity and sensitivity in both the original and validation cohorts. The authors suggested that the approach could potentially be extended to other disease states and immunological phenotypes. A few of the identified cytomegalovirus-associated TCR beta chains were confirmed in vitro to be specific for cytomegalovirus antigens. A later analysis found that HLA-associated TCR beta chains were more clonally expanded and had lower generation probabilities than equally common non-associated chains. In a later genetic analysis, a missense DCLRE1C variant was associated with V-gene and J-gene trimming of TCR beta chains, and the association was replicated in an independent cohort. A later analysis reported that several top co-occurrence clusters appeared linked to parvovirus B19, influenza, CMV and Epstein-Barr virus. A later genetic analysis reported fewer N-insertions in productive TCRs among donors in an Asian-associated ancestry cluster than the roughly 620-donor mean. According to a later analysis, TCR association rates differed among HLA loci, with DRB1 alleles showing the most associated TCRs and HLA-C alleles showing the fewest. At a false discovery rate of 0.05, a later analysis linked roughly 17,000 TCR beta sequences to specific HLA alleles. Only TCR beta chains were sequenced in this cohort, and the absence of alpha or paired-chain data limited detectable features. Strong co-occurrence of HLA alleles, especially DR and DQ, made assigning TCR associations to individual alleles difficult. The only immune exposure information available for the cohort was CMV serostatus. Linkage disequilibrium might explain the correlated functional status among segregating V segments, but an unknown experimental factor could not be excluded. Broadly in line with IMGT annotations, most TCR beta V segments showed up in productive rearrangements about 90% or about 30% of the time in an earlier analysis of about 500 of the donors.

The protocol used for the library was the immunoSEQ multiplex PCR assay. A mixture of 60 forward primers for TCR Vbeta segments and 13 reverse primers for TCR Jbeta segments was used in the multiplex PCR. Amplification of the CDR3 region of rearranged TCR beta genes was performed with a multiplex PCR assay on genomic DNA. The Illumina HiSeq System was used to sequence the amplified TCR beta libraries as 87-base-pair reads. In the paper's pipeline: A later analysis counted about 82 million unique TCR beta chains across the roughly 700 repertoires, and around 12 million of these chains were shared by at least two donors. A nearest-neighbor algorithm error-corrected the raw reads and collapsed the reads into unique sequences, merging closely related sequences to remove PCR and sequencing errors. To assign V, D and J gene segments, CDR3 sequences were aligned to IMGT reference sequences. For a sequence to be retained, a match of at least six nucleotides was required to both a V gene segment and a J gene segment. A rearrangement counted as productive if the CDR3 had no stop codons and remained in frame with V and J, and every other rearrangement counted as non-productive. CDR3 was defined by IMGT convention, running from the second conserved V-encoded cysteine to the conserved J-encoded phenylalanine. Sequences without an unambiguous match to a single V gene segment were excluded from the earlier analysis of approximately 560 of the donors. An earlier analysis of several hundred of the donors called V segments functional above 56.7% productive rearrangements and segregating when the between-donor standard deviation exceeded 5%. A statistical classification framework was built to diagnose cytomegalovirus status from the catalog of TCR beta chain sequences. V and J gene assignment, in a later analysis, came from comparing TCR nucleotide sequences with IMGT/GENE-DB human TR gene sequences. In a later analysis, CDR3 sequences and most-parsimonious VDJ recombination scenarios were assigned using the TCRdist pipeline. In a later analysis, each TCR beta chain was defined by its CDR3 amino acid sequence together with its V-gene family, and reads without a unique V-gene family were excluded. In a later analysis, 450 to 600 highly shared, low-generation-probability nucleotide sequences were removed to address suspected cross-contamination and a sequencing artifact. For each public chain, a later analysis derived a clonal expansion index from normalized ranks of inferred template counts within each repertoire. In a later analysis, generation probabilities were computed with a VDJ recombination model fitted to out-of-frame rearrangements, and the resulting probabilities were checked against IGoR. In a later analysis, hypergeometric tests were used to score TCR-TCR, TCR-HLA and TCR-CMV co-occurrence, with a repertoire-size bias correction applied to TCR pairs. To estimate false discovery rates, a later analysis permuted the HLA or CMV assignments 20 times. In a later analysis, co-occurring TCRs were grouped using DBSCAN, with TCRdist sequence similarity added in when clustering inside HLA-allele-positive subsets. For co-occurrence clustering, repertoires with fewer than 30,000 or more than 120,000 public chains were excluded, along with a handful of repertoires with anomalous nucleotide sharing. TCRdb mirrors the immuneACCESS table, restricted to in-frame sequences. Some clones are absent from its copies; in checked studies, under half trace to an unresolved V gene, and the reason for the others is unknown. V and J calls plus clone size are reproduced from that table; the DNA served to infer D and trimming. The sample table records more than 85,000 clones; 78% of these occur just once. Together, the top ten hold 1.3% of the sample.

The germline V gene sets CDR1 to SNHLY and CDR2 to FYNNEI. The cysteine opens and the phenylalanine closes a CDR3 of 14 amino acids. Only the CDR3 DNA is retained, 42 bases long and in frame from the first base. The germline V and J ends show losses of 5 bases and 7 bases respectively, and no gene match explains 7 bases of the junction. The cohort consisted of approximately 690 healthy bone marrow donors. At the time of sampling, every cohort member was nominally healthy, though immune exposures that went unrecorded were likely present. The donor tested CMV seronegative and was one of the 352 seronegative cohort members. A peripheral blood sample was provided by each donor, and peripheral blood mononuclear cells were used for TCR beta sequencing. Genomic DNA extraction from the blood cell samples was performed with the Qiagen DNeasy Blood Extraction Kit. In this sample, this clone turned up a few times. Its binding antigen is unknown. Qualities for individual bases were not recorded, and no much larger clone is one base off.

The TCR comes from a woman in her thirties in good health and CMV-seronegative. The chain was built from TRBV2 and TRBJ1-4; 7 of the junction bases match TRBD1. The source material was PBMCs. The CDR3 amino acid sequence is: CASSFNRGREKLFF. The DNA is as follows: TGTGCCAGCAGTTTTAACAGGGGCCGTGAAAAACTGTTTTTT.